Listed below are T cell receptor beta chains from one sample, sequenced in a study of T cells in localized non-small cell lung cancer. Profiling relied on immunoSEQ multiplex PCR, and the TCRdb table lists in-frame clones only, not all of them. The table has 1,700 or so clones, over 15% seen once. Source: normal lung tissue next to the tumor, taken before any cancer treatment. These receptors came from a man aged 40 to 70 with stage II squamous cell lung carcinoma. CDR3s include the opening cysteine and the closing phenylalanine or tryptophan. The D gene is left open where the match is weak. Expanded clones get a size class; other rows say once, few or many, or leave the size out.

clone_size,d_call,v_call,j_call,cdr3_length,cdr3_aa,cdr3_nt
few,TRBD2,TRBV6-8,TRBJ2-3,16,CASSSRLAGGADTQYF,TGTGCCAGCAGTTCGCGACTAGCGGGAGGGGCAGATACGCAGTATTTT
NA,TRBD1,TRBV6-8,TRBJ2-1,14,CASAGTVFYNEQFF,TGTGCCAGCGCCGGGACAGTTTTCTACAATGAGCAGTTCTTC
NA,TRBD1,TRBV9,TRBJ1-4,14,CASISTGGDEKLFF,TGTGCCAGCATCAGTACAGGGGGCGATGAAAAACTGTTTTTT
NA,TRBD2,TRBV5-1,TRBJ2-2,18,CASSTNPGDLAGGGELFF,TGCGCCAGCAGCACCAACCCAGGGGACCTAGCGGGAGGAGGGGAGCTGTTTTTT
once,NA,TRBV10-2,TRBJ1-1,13,CASSESIGTEAFF,TGCGCCAGCAGTGAGTCTATCGGCACTGAAGCTTTCTTT
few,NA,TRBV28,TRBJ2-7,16,CASSPRGRGPLREQYF,TGTGCCAGCAGCCCGAGGGGCAGGGGCCCCTTACGAGAGCAGTACTTC
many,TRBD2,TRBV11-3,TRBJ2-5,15,CASSRGTSRQETQYF,TGTGCCAGCAGCCGGGGGACTAGTCGGCAAGAGACCCAGTACTTC
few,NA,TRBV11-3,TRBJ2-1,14,CASSLEANNNEQFF,TGTGCCAGCAGCTTAGAAGCCAACAACAATGAGCAGTTCTTC
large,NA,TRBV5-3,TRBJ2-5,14,CARSLSLLQETQYF,TGTGCCAGAAGCTTGAGCCTGTTACAAGAGACCCAGTACTTC
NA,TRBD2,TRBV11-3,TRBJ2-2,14,CASTTGGIDGELFF,TGTGCCAGCACAACGGGGGGAATTGACGGGGAGCTGTTTTTT
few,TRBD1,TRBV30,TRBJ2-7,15,CAWSGGRDRRPEQYF,TGTGCCTGGAGCGGTGGAAGGGACAGACGTCCCGAGCAGTACTTC
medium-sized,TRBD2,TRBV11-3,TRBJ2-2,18,CASSQNRPRGLGTGELFF,TGTGCCAGCAGCCAAAACCGCCCTCGGGGACTAGGCACCGGGGAGCTGTTTTTT
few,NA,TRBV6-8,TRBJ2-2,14,CASSLYRVPGELFF,TGTGCCAGCAGTCTGTACAGGGTCCCCGGGGAGCTGTTTTTT
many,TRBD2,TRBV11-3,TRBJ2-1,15,CASRSGTSGSNEQFF,TGTGCCAGCAGATCCGGGACTAGCGGGAGTAATGAGCAGTTCTTC
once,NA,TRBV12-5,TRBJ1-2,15,CASGLDYLSGVGYTF,TGTGCTAGTGGTTTGGACTATCTCAGCGGGGTCGGCTACACCTTC
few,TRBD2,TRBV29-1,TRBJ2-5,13,CSVKASGMETQYF,TGCAGCGTTAAGGCTAGCGGGATGGAGACCCAGTACTTC
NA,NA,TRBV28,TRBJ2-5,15,CASSPLTGGVETQYF,TGTGCCAGCAGCCCCTTGACAGGTGGGGTAGAGACCCAGTACTTC
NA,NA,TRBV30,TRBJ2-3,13,CAWSTGITDTQYF,TGTGCCTGGAGTACAGGGATCACAGATACGCAGTATTTT
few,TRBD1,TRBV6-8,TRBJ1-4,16,CASSSTGTGNNEKLFF,TGTGCCAGCAGTTCCACAGGGACAGGGAATAATGAAAAACTGTTTTTT
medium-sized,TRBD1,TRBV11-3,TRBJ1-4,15,CASSANRGLNEKLFF,TGTGCCAGCAGCGCGAACAGGGGTCTTAATGAAAAACTGTTTTTT
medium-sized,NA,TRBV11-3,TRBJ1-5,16,CASSLVGGGGNQPQHF,TGTGCCAGCAGCTTAGTCGGTGGCGGGGGCAATCAGCCCCAGCATTTT
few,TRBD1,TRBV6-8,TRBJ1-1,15,CASSYSRGTGGIAFF,TGTGCCAGCAGTTACTCGCGAGGGACAGGGGGTATAGCTTTCTTT
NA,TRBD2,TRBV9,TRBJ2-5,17,CASNPTGASGGQETQYF,TGTGCCAGCAACCCGACGGGGGCTAGCGGGGGGCAAGAGACCCAGTACTTC
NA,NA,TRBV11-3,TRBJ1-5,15,CASSLFGANNQPQHF,TGTGCCAGCAGCTTGTTTGGGGCCAATAATCAGCCCCAGCATTTT
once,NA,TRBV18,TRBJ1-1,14,CASSPGGRAAEAFF,TGTGCCAGCTCACCAGGCGGCCGCGCGGCAGAAGCTTTCTTT
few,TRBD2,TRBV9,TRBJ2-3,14,CASVLAEAEDTQYF,TGTGCCAGCGTGCTAGCGGAGGCCGAAGATACGCAGTATTTT
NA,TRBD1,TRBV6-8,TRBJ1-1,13,CASSRTGTTEAFF,TGTGCCAGCAGTCGGACAGGAACCACTGAAGCTTTCTTT
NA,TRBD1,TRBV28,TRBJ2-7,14,CASSPFDRGYEQYF,TGTGCCAGCAGTCCCTTCGACAGGGGCTACGAGCAGTACTTC
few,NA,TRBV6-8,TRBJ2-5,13,CASSYLPRETQYF,TGTGCCAGCAGTTACCTTCCAAGGGAGACCCAGTACTTC
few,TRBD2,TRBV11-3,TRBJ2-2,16,CASSSAAGDPTGELFF,TGTGCCAGCAGCTCTGCAGCGGGGGACCCCACCGGGGAGCTGTTTTTT
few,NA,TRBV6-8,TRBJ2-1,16,CASRGQEGGPYNEQFF,TGTGCCAGCAGAGGACAGGAGGGTGGTCCATACAATGAGCAGTTCTTC